This TCR beta chain was documented in a study of blood T cell repertoires in COVID-19. The CDR3 is made up of 16 amino acids. Between the trimmed V and J ends, which lost 0 bases and 0 bases, there was a span of 9 bases. Germline CDR1 is MGHRA and CDR2 is YSYEKL. Using immunoSEQ multiplex PCR, the repertoire was profiled, and TCRdb retains in-frame clones only, with some absent. The sample includes about 91,000 clones, 85% to 90% of them seen just once. V usage is TRBV4-1 and J usage is TRBJ2-1; maybe TRBD2 (6 bases). The material sequenced was peripheral blood. This clonotype originated in a woman in her sixties or seventies with acute or convalescent COVID-19. CDR3 bases: TGCGCCAGCAGCCAAGATCGGGGAGGCTCCTACAATGAGCAGTTCTTC. Translated, it gives CASSQDRGGSYNEQFF.